The present T cell receptor beta chain was sequenced within a study of technical replicates of blood from a handful of donors (dated by TCRdb to 2016 to 2017). Preparation of the library involved the immunoSEQ multiplex PCR assay. TCRdb holds this immuneACCESS table with in-frame rearrangements only. Some clones are missing; in checked studies, unresolved V genes explain under half, and the rest has no known cause. The sample records about 58,000 clones, roughly 94% of which are singletons. About 3% of the sample is in the top ten clones. The junction shows trimming of 1 base on V and 4 bases on J, and the gene matches do not reach 2 bases of it. Measured from the cysteine to the phenylalanine, the CDR3 is 14 residues long. Of all the DNA, just the CDR3 is kept, 42 bases in frame from base 1. CDR1 and CDR2 are drawn from the germline V gene (reference sequence): SEHNR, FQNEAQ. As for this clone: It has no known antigen specificity. Per-nucleotide qualities are absent, and no much larger clonotype sits a single base away.

The specimen sequenced was PBMCs. The TCR sequence derives from a human donor in good health. Some clones in this sample may be carry-over from other donors' samples. This chain joins TRBV7-9 to TRBJ2-3, and 7 bases in between align with TRBD1. The DNA sequence is TGTGCCAGCAGCTTAGGGACAGGCCCAGATACGCAGTATTTT. This codes for CASSLGTGPDTQYF.